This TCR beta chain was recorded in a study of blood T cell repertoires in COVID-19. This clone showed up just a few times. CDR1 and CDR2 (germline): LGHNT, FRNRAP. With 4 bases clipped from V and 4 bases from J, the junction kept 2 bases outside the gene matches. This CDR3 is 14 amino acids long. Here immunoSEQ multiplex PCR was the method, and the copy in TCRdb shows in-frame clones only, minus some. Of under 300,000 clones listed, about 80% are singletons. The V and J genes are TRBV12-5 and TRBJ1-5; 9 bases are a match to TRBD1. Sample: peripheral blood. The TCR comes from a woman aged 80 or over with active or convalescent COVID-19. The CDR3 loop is CASGSGQGNQPQHF. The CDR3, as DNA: TGTGCTAGTGGTTCCGGACAGGGGAATCAGCCCCAGCATTTT. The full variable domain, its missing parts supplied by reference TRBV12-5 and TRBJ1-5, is DARVTQTPRHKVTEMGQEVTMRCQPILGHNTVFWYRQTMMQGLELLAYFRNRAPLDDSGMPKDRFSAEMPDATLATLKIQPSEPRDSAVYFCASGSGQGNQPQHFGDGTRLSIL.